This TCR beta chain comes out of a study (dated by TCRdb to the mid-2010s). Describing the broader study: The origins of HIV persistence were investigated in individuals who naturally controlled HIV infection.

Libraries were made using 5' RACE. The instrument was an Illumina HiSeq 2000. TCRdb reran the public reads through fastp at Q25 and MiXCR, keeping productive beta chains. Rows matching on CDR3 protein sequence are summarized as one entry with the most common DNA and genes. Here the sample has about 1,700 distinct CDR3 sequences; around 8% occur a single time. About 10% of the sample is taken by the ten largest. The CDR3 runs 13 residues from the cysteine to the phenylalanine. The CDR3 DNA has 39 bases and is translated from base 1. V is shortened by 7 bases, J by 1 base, and the region joining them spans 10 bases. Only a few counts were recorded for this clonotype. Which antigen it targets is not known. No per-base quality is available; no much larger clone lies one base away.

The chain employs TRBV12-3 or TRBV12-4 and TRBJ1-1, with a weak D call of TRBD1 (5 bases match). The source of this sequence is a female donor with HIV. The specimen was central memory T cells from blood PBMCs. What the cell subset or site label conveys for this sample: central memory CD4+ T cells. The CDR3 corresponds to CASMRQRNTEAFF. The nucleotide sequence is given as TGTGCCAGCATGCGACAGAGGAACACTGAAGCTTTCTTT.